The rows below give T cell receptor beta chains drawn from one sample of a study of Ad26.COV2.S vaccination and SARS-CoV-2 variants. Assay used: immunoSEQ multiplex PCR; TCRdb lists only in-frame clones, some missing. The sample consists of 300,000 to 400,000 clones, around 86% of them appearing once. Specimen: peripheral blood, collected in a trial of Ad26.COV2.S vaccine versus placebo. All receptors derive from a person aged 18-60 years who received the Ad26.COV2.S COVID-19 vaccine or a placebo. Both conserved end residues are part of each CDR3. D genes are given only for firm matches. Rows give clone size only sometimes, using once, few, many, or a class for an expanded clone.

NA,NA,TRBV15,TRBJ1-4,CATSSVPGRGLFF,TGTGCCACCAGCAGCGTTCCGGGCCGGGGGCTGTTTTTT
NA,TRBD1,TRBV7-9,TRBJ1-2,CASSSRGGDRYTF,TGTGCCAGCAGCTCCCGAGGGGGCGATCGCTACACCTTC
NA,NA,TRBV16,TRBJ2-7,CASSQFTDSYEQYF,TGTGCCAGCAGCCAATTCACGGACTCCTACGAGCAGTACTTC
NA,NA,TRBV9,TRBJ1-4,CASSVGSLEMQKLFF,TGTGCCAGCAGCGTAGGCTCCCTCGAAATGCAAAAACTGTTTTTT
few,NA,TRBV7-8,TRBJ2-7,CASSIRQAYEQYF,TGTGCCAGCAGCATACGACAGGCCTACGAGCAGTACTTC
NA,NA,TRBV3-1/TRBV3-2,TRBJ1-6,CASINRETRSSYNSPLHF,TGTGCCAGCATAAACAGGGAGACGAGGAGCTCCTATAATTCACCCCTCCACTTT
NA,NA,TRBV9,TRBJ2-5,CASSVGGRGETQYF,TGTGCCAGCAGCGTAGGAGGGCGTGGAGAGACCCAGTACTTC
few,NA,TRBV5-4,TRBJ1-1,CASSLGVTSNTEAFF,TGTGCCAGCAGCTTGGGAGTGACAAGTAACACTGAAGCTTTCTTT
NA,NA,TRBV2,TRBJ2-1,CASREEYNEQFF,TGTGCCAGCAGGGAGGAGTACAATGAGCAGTTCTTC
NA,NA,TRBV4-3,TRBJ2-3,CASSQDREDTQYF,TGCGCCAGCAGCCAAGATAGGGAAGATACGCAGTATTTT